This TCR beta chain is drawn from a study of T cell repertoires in aging, cancer and after chemotherapy (dated by TCRdb to between 2019 and 2020). About the investigation overall: Six donor age groups were covered, ranging from 30 or younger up to 70 or older, and each group contained at least three individuals. A cohort of some 210 cancer patients (approximately 90 with hematological and 124 with solid cancers) was assembled, and fewer than 100 healthy donors were included as a reference group. To look at immunoaging and at how T cells reconstitute after chemotherapy, the study profiled TCR beta repertoires in peripheral blood from both healthy donors and cancer patients. The full dataset contained several million TCR reads. Control TCR repertoires from healthy donors were recorded over several months to years, and clear clonal overlap was observed across re-sampling.

Instead of sorted cells or RNA, genomic DNA extracted from peripheral blood served as the source for amplifying TCR beta rearrangements. The study at large found these results: In both cancer cohorts, median generation probability rose over the chemotherapy interval, which suggests that the repertoire was reconstituted through rebound thymic output. Compared with age-matched healthy donors, untreated patients with either hematological or solid cancers had significantly lower TCR diversity in the blood along with higher clonality. According to the authors, the repertoire data do not allow conclusions to be drawn about immunological memory after chemotherapy. In healthy donors, the drop in TCR diversity with age came mainly from a loss of richness, whereas in cancer patients a loss of evenness also played a part.

Multiplex touch-down PCR with a mixed TRB-A/B primer pool was used to amplify rearranged TRB sequences covering the V, D and J segments. Illumina adapters and sample indices were attached to the amplicons through two consecutive PCR reactions run with Phusion HS II polymerase. Amplicons were gel-purified using the NucleoSpin Gel and PCR Clean-up kit and were subsequently checked with Qubit and an Agilent 2100 Bioanalyzer. Libraries were sequenced on an Illumina MiSeq using 600-cycle, single-indexed, paired-end runs. As for the authors' bioinformatics: MiXCR versions 2.12 and 3.0.5 were used to process TRB sequences. A clone was defined as each unique CDR3 nucleotide sequence, and only productive sequences supported by at least two reads were kept. The repertoire metrics were Shannon diversity, evenness, clonality (defined as one minus evenness), and alpha-parameterized diversity profiles covering alpha 0 to 5. Generation probabilities of clones in paired pre- and post-chemotherapy samples were computed with the IGoR algorithm. TCRdb cleaned the public reads at Q25 with fastp, built clones with MiXCR and kept in-frame beta chains. Identical CDR3 proteins give one entry, which carries the most common genes and DNA. The V and J calls, along with clone size, are taken from TCRdb and not from the paper's own processing. Counted in this sample were about 15,000 distinct CDR3 sequences; about 46% of them appeared once. Over 9.5% of the sample is taken by the ten largest.

On this clonotype itself: Its antigen has not been determined. There are no base qualities to consult, and no much larger clone falls within one base.

The CDR3, cysteine through phenylalanine, is 15 amino acids long. The entry retains the CDR3 DNA only, 45 bases that are in frame from base 1. V gives up 2 bases and J gives up 6 bases, and the segment between their germline ends measures 17 bases. Taken from the germline V gene (reference sequence), the CDR1 and CDR2 loops are PRHDT and FYEKMQ. This TCR derives from a human donor in good health. The rearrangement joined TRBV13 to TRBJ2-7; D gene: possibly TRBD2, on 5 matching bases. The sequenced material came from blood. The nucleotide sequence reads as follows: TGTGCCAGCAGCTTATATGGGAGACGTTCCAGCGAGCAGTACTTC. It translates as CASSLYGRRSSEQYF.